Sequencing of this T cell receptor (beta chain) was carried out in a study of T-cell reconstitution after alpha-beta-depleted transplantation in children. Preparation of the TCRbeta library was carried out with unique molecular identifiers. TCRdb recomputed calls from the PCR reads with MiXCR, one row per CDR3 protein. The top ten clones hold about 2.6% of a sample with about 240,000 distinct CDR3 sequences, 12% of them seen once. This clonotype was counted many times. Source: PBMCs from the stem cell graft donor, taken from the stem cell graft. This clonotype was sampled from a human donor who donated a stem cell graft to a child with acute lymphoblastic leukemia.

CDR3 coding DNA: TGTGCCTCCCGGACTAGCGGCCTCTCCTACAATGAGCAGTTCTTC. Translating gives CASRTSGLSYNEQFF. The chain recombines TRBV2 with TRBJ2-1, with 10 bases lining up with TRBD2. CDR3 length equals 15 residues. The V and J ends lost 11 bases and 0 bases, in that order; junction bases with no gene match: 7. Germline CDR1 is SNHLY and CDR2 is FYNNEI.